This TCR beta chain originates from a study of relationships among human T cell subsets. Regarding the study as a whole: Substantial CDR3 sharing among Th1, Th2 and regulatory cells suggested stochastic fate choice.

The CDR3 has 14 residues. J lost 9 bases, V lost 6 bases, and 5 bases had no gene match. CDR1 is SNHLY, CDR2 FYNNEI, per germline. From mRNA, alpha and beta CDR3 regions were amplified using semiquantitative ARM-PCR. Exponential amplification used communal superprimers after tagged nested gene-specific primers in ARM-PCR. From the multiplex PCR reads, TCRdb called clonotypes with MiXCR, one entry per CDR3 protein. The sample comprises about 14,000 distinct CDR3 sequences, about 60% of which are singletons, and around 1.9% rests with the top ten. Regulatory T cells were selected from positively selected CD4+ cells using anti-CD25 beads. This clonotype was observed a handful of times. No antigen is known for it.

The sequenced material came from Tregs sorted from blood. The rearrangement joins TRBV2 to TRBJ1-6; 10 positions agree with TRBD1. This receptor was taken from a man aged 35-49 years in good health. The CDR3 DNA reads TGTGCCAGCAGGGGGACAGGGGCCATTTCACCCCTCCACTTT. Translated: CASRGTGAISPLHF.